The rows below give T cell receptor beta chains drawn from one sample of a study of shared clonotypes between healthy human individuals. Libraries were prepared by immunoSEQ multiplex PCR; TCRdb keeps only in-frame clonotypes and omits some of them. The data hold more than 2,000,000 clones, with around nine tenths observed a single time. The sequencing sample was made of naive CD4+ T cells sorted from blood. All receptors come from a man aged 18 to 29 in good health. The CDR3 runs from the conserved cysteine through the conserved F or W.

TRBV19,CASSPRLQGEKLFF
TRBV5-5,CASSLGGGTDTQYF
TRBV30,CAWSLGGGSGETQYF
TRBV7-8,CASSTRQVAKNIQYF
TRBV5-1,CASSLGQGPSYEQYF
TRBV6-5,CASSYGDLGQFF
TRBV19,CASSIMGGEGKNIQYF
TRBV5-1,CASSPLAGGYYEQYF
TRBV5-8,CASSLAWTPGDNEQFF
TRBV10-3,CAISSANEQFF
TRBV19,CASSIKGGVGQPQHF
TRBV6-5,CASSLGSGRYNEQFF
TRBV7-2,CASSLVGQFTYNEQFF
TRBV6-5,CASSSYGPGLTYEQYF
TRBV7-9,CASSLSTGTTQLF
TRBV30,CAWSRGTGGGEKLFF
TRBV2,CASFLAGDTQYF
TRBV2,CASTQTNTGELFF
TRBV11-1,CASNGQARETQYF
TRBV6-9,CASYRPNRLTSGTSPNEQYF
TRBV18,CASSPNRGTDTQYF
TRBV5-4,CASSLGGRGTMNTEAFF
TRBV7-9,CASSSSWVVGTDTQYF